The present entry profiles one TCR beta chain with its context. No antigen is known for it. The sample originates from a study of T cell responses to AZD1222 COVID-19 vaccine. General study findings and limits: Once two AZD1222 doses were given, Spike-specific TCR breadth and depth went up.

Profiled with immunoSEQ multiplex PCR; TCRdb holds only in-frame clones, not every one. Counted here are about 170,000 clones, roughly 93% occurring once; the ten biggest clones make up roughly 3.8%. CDR3 size: 12 residues. CDR1 is SGHDN, CDR2 FVKESK, per germline. The V gene lost 4 bases and the J gene lost 5 bases, with 8 bases spanning the gap. The TCR was taken from an adult in good health. The chain links TRBV14 to TRBJ1-2; D gene uncertain. The sample in question was peripheral blood, obtained on day 0 of AZD1222 vaccination. The CDR3 loop reads CASSRGGYGYTF. As DNA, the CDR3 is TGTGCCAGCAGCCGGGGAGGGTATGGCTACACCTTC. The variable domain in full, completed from reference TRBV14 and TRBJ1-2, reads EAGVTQFPSHSVIEKGQTVTLRCDPISGHDNLYWYRRVMGKEIKFLLHFVKESKQDESGMPNNRFLAERTGGTYSTLKVQPAELEDSGVYFCASSRGGYGYTFGSGTRLTVV.